This T cell receptor beta chain was found in a study of blood T cell repertoires in COVID-19. In the study overall: Both acute and convalescent COVID-19 samples were obtained from the United States, Italy and Spain. Sample material is recorded as cDNA or gDNA derived from T cells, B-cell-depleted T cells, or PBMCs.

Under the authors' procedure: Reference gene primer amplification gave estimated nucleated cell counts. Generated by immunoSEQ multiplex PCR, the TCRdb table keeps only in-frame clones and is missing some. D and trimming were read from the DNA, whereas the V and J calls and clone size are those reported in that table. Among 200,000 or so clones listed, 75% to 90% were seen once. The sequenced sample consisted of peripheral blood. This sequence was found in a man in his fifties or sixties who had recovered from COVID-19.

The CDR3 region has the DNA TGTGCCATCAGGGACAGGGAGGGGGCTAATGAAAAACTGTTTTTT. Protein sequence: CAIRDREGANEKLFF. The chain uses TRBV10-3 and TRBJ1-4; 8 positions match TRBD1. V lost 6 bases to trimming and J lost 3 bases; unmatched junction nucleotides: 6. The CDR3 spans 15 residues. Germline-derived CDR1 and CDR2 are ENHRY and SYGVKD.